This record looks at one T cell receptor (beta chain) sequence and its context. As originally analysed: Nucleated cell number was recorded as an estimate derived from reference gene primer amplification. Only in-frame clones appear in the TCRdb table, and some are missing; sequencing was by immunoSEQ multiplex PCR. The V and J calls and the clone size are those of that table, but D and trimming were determined from the DNA. The sample carries tens of thousands of clones, roughly 84% recorded once. The data are from a study of blood T cell repertoires in COVID-19. V lost 5 bases and J lost 4, with 14 bases in between. From germline, CDR1 is SGHTA and CDR2 FQGNSA. The CDR3 extends over 14 amino acids.

Sequenced sample: peripheral blood. The clonotype comes from a human donor in a cohort sampled during active COVID-19. The chain links TRBV7-2 to TRBJ1-2; TRBD1 is a possible D gene (5 bases). CDR3 nucleotides: TGTGCCAGCAGCCCGCTGGGACTGACCTATGGCTACACCTTC. It encodes CASSPLGLTYGYTF.